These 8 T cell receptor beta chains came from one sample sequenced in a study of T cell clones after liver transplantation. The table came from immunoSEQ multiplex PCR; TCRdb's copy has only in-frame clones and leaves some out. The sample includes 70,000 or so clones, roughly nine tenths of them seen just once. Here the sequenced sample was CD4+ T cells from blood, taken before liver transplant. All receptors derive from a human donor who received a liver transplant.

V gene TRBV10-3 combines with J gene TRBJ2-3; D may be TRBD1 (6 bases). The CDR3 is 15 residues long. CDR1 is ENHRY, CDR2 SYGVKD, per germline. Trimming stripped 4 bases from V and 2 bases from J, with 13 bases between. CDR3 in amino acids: CAISVGRGHTDTQYF. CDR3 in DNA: TGTGCCATCAGTGTGGGCAGGGGTCACACAGATACGCAGTATTTT.

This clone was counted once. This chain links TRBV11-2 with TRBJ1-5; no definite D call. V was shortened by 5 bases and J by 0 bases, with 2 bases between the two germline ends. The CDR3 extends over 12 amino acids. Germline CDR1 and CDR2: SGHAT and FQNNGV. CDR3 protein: CASSHSNQPQHF. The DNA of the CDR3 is TGTGCCAGCAGCCATAGCAATCAGCCCCAGCATTTT. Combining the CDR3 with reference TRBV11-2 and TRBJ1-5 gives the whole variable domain EAGVAQSPRYKIIEKRQSVAFWCNPISGHATLYWYQQILGQGPKLLIQFQNNGVVDDSQLPKDRFSAERLKGVDSTLKIQPAKLEDSAVYLCASSHSNQPQHFGDGTRLSIL.

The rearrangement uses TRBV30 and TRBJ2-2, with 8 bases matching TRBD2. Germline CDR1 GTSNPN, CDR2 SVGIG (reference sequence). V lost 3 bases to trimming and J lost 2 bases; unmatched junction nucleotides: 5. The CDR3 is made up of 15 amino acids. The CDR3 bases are TGTGCCTGGAGCTCCGGGAGGGGAAACACCGGGGAGCTGTTTTTT. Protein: CAWSSGRGNTGELFF.

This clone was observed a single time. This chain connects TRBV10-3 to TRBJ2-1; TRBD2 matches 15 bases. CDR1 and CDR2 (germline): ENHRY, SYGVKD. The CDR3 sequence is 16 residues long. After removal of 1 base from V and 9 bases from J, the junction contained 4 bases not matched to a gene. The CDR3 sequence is CAISELGTSGRTEQFF. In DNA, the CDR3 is TGTGCCATCAGTGAGTTAGGGACTAGCGGGAGGACTGAGCAGTTCTTC.

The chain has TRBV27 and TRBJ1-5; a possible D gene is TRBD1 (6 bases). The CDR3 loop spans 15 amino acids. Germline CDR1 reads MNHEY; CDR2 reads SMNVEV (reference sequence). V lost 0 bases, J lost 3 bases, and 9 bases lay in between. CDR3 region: CASSLSWDTNQPQHF. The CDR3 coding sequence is TGTGCCAGCAGTTTATCGTGGGACACCAATCAGCCCCAGCATTTT.

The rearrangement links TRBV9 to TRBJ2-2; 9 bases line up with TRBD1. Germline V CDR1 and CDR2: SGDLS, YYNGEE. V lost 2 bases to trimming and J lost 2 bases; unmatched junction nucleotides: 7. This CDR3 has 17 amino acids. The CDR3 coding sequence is TGTGCCAGCAGCGTGGCCGGGACAGGGATTAACACCGGGGAGCTGTTTTTT. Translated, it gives CASSVAGTGINTGELFF.

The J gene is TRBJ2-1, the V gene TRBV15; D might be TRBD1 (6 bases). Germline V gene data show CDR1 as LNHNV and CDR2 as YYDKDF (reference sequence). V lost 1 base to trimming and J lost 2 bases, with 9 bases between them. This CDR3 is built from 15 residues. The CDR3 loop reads CATSRGGQTYNEQFF. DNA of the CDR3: TGTGCCACCAGCAGAGGGGGGCAGACCTACAATGAGCAGTTCTTC.

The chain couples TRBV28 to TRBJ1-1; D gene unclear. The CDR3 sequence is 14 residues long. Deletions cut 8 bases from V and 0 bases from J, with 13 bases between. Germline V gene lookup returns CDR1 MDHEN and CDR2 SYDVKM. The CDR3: CASSVLSMNTEAFF. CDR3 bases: TGTGCCAGCTCGGTCTTAAGCATGAACACTGAAGCTTTCTTT.